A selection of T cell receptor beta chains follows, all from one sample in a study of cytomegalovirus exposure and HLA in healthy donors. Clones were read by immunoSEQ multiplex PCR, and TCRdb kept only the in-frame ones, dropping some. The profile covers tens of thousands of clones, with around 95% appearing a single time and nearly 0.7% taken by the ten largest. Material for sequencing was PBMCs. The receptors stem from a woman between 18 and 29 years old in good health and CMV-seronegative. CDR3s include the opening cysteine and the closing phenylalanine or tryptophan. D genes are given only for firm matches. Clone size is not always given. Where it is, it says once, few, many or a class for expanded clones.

CDR3 DNA: TGTGCCAGCACCGAACTCCAGGGCACCCAAGAGACCCAGTACTTC; CDR3 protein: CASTELQGTQETQYF; V gene: TRBV7-2; D gene: -; J gene: TRBJ2-5; clone size: -
CDR3 DNA: TGTGCCAGCAGCCAAGTTGGTCAGGGGGCCCTCTCACTCGAAGCTTTCTTT; CDR3 protein: CASSQVGQGALSLEAFF; V gene: TRBV14; D gene: TRBD1; J gene: TRBJ1-1; clone size: -
CDR3 DNA: TGTGCCACCAGCTTTGGGACTCAGAACACTGAAGCTTTCTTT; CDR3 protein: CATSFGTQNTEAFF; V gene: TRBV15; D gene: -; J gene: TRBJ1-1; clone size: -
CDR3 DNA: TGTGCCAGCAGCTTAAGCCCCCGGGGGACGGAGCAGTACTTC; CDR3 protein: CASSLSPRGTEQYF; V gene: TRBV7-8; D gene: -; J gene: TRBJ2-7; clone size: -
CDR3 DNA: TGTGCCACCTCCGGGGTGGGGGGGGCGAACATTCAGTACTTC; CDR3 protein: CATSGVGGANIQYF; V gene: TRBV15; D gene: -; J gene: TRBJ2-4; clone size: -
CDR3 DNA: TGTGCCAGCAGCTTAGCGACAGGGATCCGGCAGCCCCAGCATTTT; CDR3 protein: CASSLATGIRQPQHF; V gene: TRBV5-6; D gene: TRBD1; J gene: TRBJ1-5; clone size: -
CDR3 DNA: TGCGCCAGCAGTGACAGGGTCGAGTACGAGCAGTACTTC; CDR3 protein: CASSDRVEYEQYF; V gene: TRBV10-1; D gene: -; J gene: TRBJ2-7; clone size: -
CDR3 DNA: TGTGCCAGCAGTTCCCGGGTCCTTAGCGGGAGCGGTTCCACAGATACGCAGTATTTT; CDR3 protein: CASSSRVLSGSGSTDTQYF; V gene: TRBV28; D gene: TRBD2; J gene: TRBJ2-3; clone size: -
CDR3 DNA: TGTGCCAGCAGCCCCAGGGTTAGCAATCAGCCCCAGCATTTT; CDR3 protein: CASSPRVSNQPQHF; V gene: TRBV27; D gene: -; J gene: TRBJ1-5; clone size: -
CDR3 DNA: TGTGCCAGCAGTGAAGCGCTTCGCGTAGCGGCGATGGAGACCCAGTACTTC; CDR3 protein: CASSEALRVAAMETQYF; V gene: TRBV2; D gene: -; J gene: TRBJ2-5; clone size: -
CDR3 DNA: TGTGCCAGCTCCCCGTCGGGACTAGCGGGAGCCTACAATGAGCAGTTCTTC; CDR3 protein: CASSPSGLAGAYNEQFF; V gene: TRBV18; D gene: TRBD2; J gene: TRBJ2-1; clone size: -
CDR3 DNA: TGCGCCAGCAGCCAAGACCTTGGGCCCGGGAGCACCGGGGAGCTGTTTTTT; CDR3 protein: CASSQDLGPGSTGELFF; V gene: TRBV4-3; D gene: -; J gene: TRBJ2-2; clone size: -
CDR3 DNA: TGTGCCAGTAGCTTGGACAGCCTAAACACTGAAGCTTTCTTT; CDR3 protein: CASSLDSLNTEAFF; V gene: TRBV19; D gene: -; J gene: TRBJ1-1; clone size: -
CDR3 DNA: TGTGCCTGGAGGGTCGGGAGGGGGATTGAAAAACTGTTTTTT; CDR3 protein: CAWRVGRGIEKLFF; V gene: TRBV30; D gene: -; J gene: TRBJ1-4; clone size: few
CDR3 DNA: TGTGCCAGCAGCCCGACAGGGGATACGGCCCGCTTGAACACTGAAGCTTTCTTT; CDR3 protein: CASSPTGDTARLNTEAFF; V gene: TRBV11-2; D gene: TRBD1; J gene: TRBJ1-1; clone size: -
CDR3 DNA: TGTGCCAGCAGCTCGACCCTGGAGGGGGAGCAGTACTTC; CDR3 protein: CASSSTLEGEQYF; V gene: TRBV11-2; D gene: -; J gene: TRBJ2-7; clone size: -